These 10 T cell receptor beta chains came from one sample sequenced in a study of shared clonotypes between healthy human individuals. Naive CD8 cells were CD45RO-negative, positively selected for CCR7, excluding terminally differentiated effector memory CD45RA+ cells. Only in-frame clones appear in the TCRdb table, and some are missing; sequencing was by immunoSEQ multiplex PCR. The data contain a few hundred thousand clones, nearly 97% of them singletons. Sequencing used naive CD8+ T cells sorted from blood. The receptors originated from a woman aged 30 to 39 in good health.

V and J are TRBV7-9 and TRBJ2-1, with 12 bases fitting TRBD2. This CDR3 contains 17 residues. Looked up from germline, CDR1 is SEHNR and CDR2 is FQNEAQ (reference sequence). V lost 4 bases, J lost 0 bases, and 4 bases stayed unmatched. CDR3 sequence: CASSSGLAGSSYNEQFF. CDR3 nucleotides: TGTGCCAGCAGCTCCGGACTAGCGGGGAGCTCCTACAATGAGCAGTTCTTC.

The rearrangement uses TRBV13 and TRBJ2-7, with no clear D. Trimming stripped 4 bases from V and 4 bases from J, with 14 bases between. The germline gives CDR1 PRHDT, CDR2 FYEKMQ (reference sequence). This CDR3 has 14 amino acids. DNA for the CDR3: TGTGCCAGCAGCTCGGACCGAGCCGGGTACGAGCAGTACTTC. Its protein is CASSSDRAGYEQYF.

The chain couples TRBV28 to TRBJ2-3, with 9 nucleotides matching TRBD2. The V and J ends lost 10 bases and 4 bases, in that order; junction bases with no gene match: 9. The CDR3 consists of 14 residues. Germline CDR1 and CDR2: MDHEN and SYDVKM. CDR3 sequence reads: CATIAGEVPDTQYF. CDR3 DNA sequence: TGTGCCACAATAGCGGGAGAAGTCCCAGATACGCAGTATTTT.

The rearrangement links TRBV27 to TRBJ2-7, with D perhaps matching TRBD1 or TRBD2 (5 bases each). Between the trimmed V and J ends, which lost 6 bases and 2 bases, there was a span of 14 bases. The CDR3 loop spans 14 amino acids. The germline CDR1 and CDR2 sequences are MNHEY and SMNVEV (reference sequence). CDR3 in DNA: TGTGCCAGCAGCAATGGGGGTCCAACCTACGAGCAGTACTTC. It is translated as CASSNGGPTYEQYF.

The chain has TRBV27 and TRBJ1-1; D remains ambiguous. The germline gives CDR1 MNHEY, CDR2 SMNVEV (reference sequence). Trimming cost V 8 bases and J 4 bases, with 5 bases left between them. CDR3 length: 10 amino acids. The CDR3 region has the DNA TGTGCCAGCTGGGGCACTGAAGCTTTCTTT. This codes for CASWGTEAFF.

This chain joins TRBV5-1 and TRBJ2-7; the D is unclear. The CDR3 is made up of 16 amino acids. Germline CDR1 SGHRS, CDR2 YFSETQ. V was trimmed by 0 bases and J by 2 bases, leaving 15 bases between them. DNA of the CDR3: TGCGCCAGCAGCTTGGCCCAGTCCGATACACCCTACGAGCAGTACTTC. It is translated as CASSLAQSDTPYEQYF.

The gene calls are TRBV7-3 and TRBJ2-5; D is uncertain. Matching the DNA end better, TRBJ2-7 makes the J call doubtful. The CDR3 spans 14 residues. CDR1 and CDR2 (germline): SGHTA, FQGTGA. The DNA of the CDR3 is TGTGCCAGCAGCATTAGTGCCCAAGGCTACGAGCAGTACTTC. Translation gives CASSISAQGYEQYF.

DNA for the CDR3: TGTGCCAGTAGGCAGACAGGGATCGGTCAGCCCCAGCATTTT. Its protein product is CASRQTGIGQPQHF. The chain has TRBV19 and TRBJ1-5; 7 bases match TRBD1. The CDR3 length is 14 residues. J was trimmed by 6 bases and V by 6 bases; bases with no gene match: 8. Germline CDR1 reads LNHDA; CDR2 reads SQIVND (reference sequence).

A word on this clone: Within the sample, other DNA sequences also encode this same CDR3. J is TRBJ2-1 and V is TRBV10-1; 10 bases match TRBD2. The trim removed 2 bases at V and 9 bases at J, leaving 19 bases unmatched. The CDR3 is 19 amino acids. In germline, CDR1 is WNHNN, CDR2 SYGVQD (reference sequence). The CDR3 DNA reads TGCGCCAGCAGTGAGCGTAGCGGGAGGTCCCTTAGTAAAGTCGGTGAGCAGTTCTTC. Translated: CASSERSGRSLSKVGEQFF.

V usage is TRBV19 and J usage is TRBJ2-7; 9 bases are shared with TRBD1. The V and J ends lost 8 bases and 3 bases, in that order; junction bases with no gene match: 17. The CDR3 spans 17 residues. Germline-derived CDR1 and CDR2 are LNHDA and SQIVND (reference sequence). CDR3 DNA sequence: TGTGCCAGTCGAAGTGACGGGACAGGGAAAGATCTCTACGAGCAGTACTTC. Residues: CASRSDGTGKDLYEQYF. Together with reference TRBV19 and TRBJ2-7, the CDR3 gives the full variable domain: DGGITQSPKYLFRKEGQNVTLSCEQNLNHDAMYWYRQDPGQGLRLIYYSQIVNDFQKGDIAEGYSVSREKKESFPLTVTSAQKNPTAFYLCASRSDGTGKDLYEQYFGPGTRLTVT.